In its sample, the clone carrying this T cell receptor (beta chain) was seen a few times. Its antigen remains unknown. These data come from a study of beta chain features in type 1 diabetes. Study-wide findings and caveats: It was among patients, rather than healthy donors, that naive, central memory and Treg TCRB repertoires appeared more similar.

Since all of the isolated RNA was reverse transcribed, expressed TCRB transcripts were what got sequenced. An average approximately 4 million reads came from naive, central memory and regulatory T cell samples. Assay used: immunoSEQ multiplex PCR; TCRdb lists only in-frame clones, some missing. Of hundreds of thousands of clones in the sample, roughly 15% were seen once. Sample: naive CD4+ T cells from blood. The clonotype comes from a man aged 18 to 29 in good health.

The CDR3: CASSVTFGTGGNEQYF. CDR3 DNA sequence: TGTGCCAGTAGTGTTACCTTCGGGACAGGGGGAAACGAGCAGTACTTC. The chain carries TRBV19 and TRBJ2-7, with 11 positions matching TRBD1. The CDR3 spans 16 residues. CDR1 is LNHDA, CDR2 SQIVND, per germline (reference sequence). Trimming removed 5 bases from V and 5 bases from J; junction bases left unmatched: 11.